The entry that follows covers one TCR beta chain sequence. This sample is part of a study of blood T cell repertoires in COVID-19. The CDR3 length is 18 residues. Deletions cut 5 bases from V and 3 bases from J, with 23 bases between. Germline CDR1 reads LNHDA; CDR2 reads SQIVND (reference sequence). In the original processing: Reference gene primer amplification yielded estimated nucleated cell counts. Using immunoSEQ multiplex PCR, the repertoire was profiled, and TCRdb retains in-frame clones only, with some absent. V and J calls and clone size follow that table, whereas D and trimming were derived from the DNA. The profile shows over 70,000 clones, around 93% of them singletons.

This receptor was identified in a human donor with active COVID-19. The donor label of this sample is uncertain. The V gene is TRBV19, the J gene TRBJ1-5, with D unresolved. Material for sequencing was peripheral blood. The DNA for the CDR3 is TGTGCCAGTAGTCCTCGACTTGGACTGGGCATTGACAATCAGCCCCAGCATTTT. Its protein is CASSPRLGLGIDNQPQHF.